This TCR beta chain was documented in a study of CD8+CD57+ T cells in acquired aplastic anemia. Across the study: Recorded DNA amounts for sorted CD4+ and CD8+ cells had an average of approximately 2.9 ug. CD4+ cells from healthy donors averaged roughly 11 million reads. Study-level findings and limits: Between patients and controls, over 25 CD8+ CDR3 sequences were found in common. Any difference that existed in CD8+ Simpson's diversity between patients and controls was not significant.

This clonotype showed up just once. The antigen remains undetermined. Genomic DNA acted as the template from which TCR beta VDJ combination and CDR3 sequence profiling were carried out. TCRdb redid the calling of the reads with MiXCR, one entry per CDR3 protein. The sample consists of about 210,000 distinct CDR3 sequences, roughly 35% of them appearing once. This CDR3 comprises 16 residues. V shed 0 bases and J 4 bases; nucleotides not matched to a gene: 7. From germline, CDR1 is SQVTM and CDR2 ANQGSEA. The TCR comes from a human donor in good health, serving as a control. This chain joins TRBV29-1 and TRBJ2-7; 12 bases agree with TRBD1. Sequenced: sorted CD4+, CD8+, or CD8+CD57+ T cells (not recorded which) from PBMCs. DNA for the CDR3: TGCAGCGTTGAAGATGACGGGACAGGGGGCGGGTACGAGCAGTACTTC. Translating it yields CSVEDDGTGGGYEQYF.